The 20 T cell receptor beta chains in this list originate from one sample, sequenced in a study of T cell responses to AZD1222 COVID-19 vaccine. Clones were read by immunoSEQ multiplex PCR, and TCRdb kept only the in-frame ones, dropping some. The data hold about 150,000 clones, with roughly 90% observed a single time. The material was peripheral blood, obtained on day 0 of AZD1222 vaccination. The receptors derive from an adult in good health.

This clone has only one observation. The chain has TRBV29-1 and TRBJ1-1; tentatively, D is TRBD1 (5 bases). The CDR3 runs to 13 residues. CDR1 and CDR2 from the germline V gene are SQVTM and ANQGSEA. V was clipped by 6 bases and J by 8 bases, with 19 bases between them. This CDR3 reads CSVGSGPGGEAFF. In DNA form, the CDR3 reads TGCAGCGTCGGTTCGGGGCCCGGTGGGGAAGCTTTCTTT.

The chain couples TRBV19 to TRBJ1-4; a weak D match, TRBD1 (5 bases). CDR1 is LNHDA and CDR2 is SQIVND in the germline V gene (reference sequence). The length of the CDR3 is 16 residues. Trimming pared 4 bases from V and 8 bases from J, leaving 20 bases between. CDR3 loop: CASSTGGGGSTEKLFF. CDR3 sequence (DNA): TGTGCCAGTAGTACGGGCGGGGGAGGAAGTACGGAAAAACTGTTTTTT.

This chain connects TRBV10-2 to TRBJ2-2, with D unclear. Germline-derived CDR1 and CDR2 are WSHSY and SAAADI. V gave up 8 bases and J gave up 3 bases, with 4 bases separating them. The CDR3 covers 11 residues. The CDR3 DNA sequence: TGCGCCAGCGGGGACACCGGGGAGCTGTTTTTT. Its protein product is CASGDTGELFF.

The V gene is TRBV11-2, the J gene TRBJ1-2, with 11 bases aligning to TRBD1. The CDR3 is 14 residues long. With 4 bases clipped from V and 7 bases from J, the junction kept 5 bases outside the gene matches. In germline, CDR1 is SGHAT, CDR2 FQNNGV. CDR3 sequence reads: CASSSDRGQSGYTF. Here the CDR3 DNA reads TGTGCCAGCAGCTCGGACAGGGGGCAAAGTGGCTACACCTTC.

This clone was counted a few times. The V and J genes are TRBV29-1 and TRBJ2-7; TRBD1 matches at 7 bases. This CDR3 has 13 residues. V shed 6 bases and J 0 bases; nucleotides not matched to a gene: 5. The germline V gene has CDR1 SQVTM and CDR2 ANQGSEA. The DNA of the CDR3 is TGCAGCGTAGCGACAGGGAGCTCCTACGAGCAGTACTTC. Protein sequence: CSVATGSSYEQYF.

This chain links TRBV5-1 with TRBJ2-5, with D perhaps TRBD2 (5 bases). The CDR3 spans 15 residues. Germline CDR1 and CDR2: SGHRS and YFSETQ. Trimming cost V 4 bases and J 4 bases, with 17 bases left between them. CDR3: CASSPTGRGRETQYF. CDR3 bases: TGCGCCAGCAGCCCCACCGGTAGAGGGAGAGAGACCCAGTACTTC.

This chain connects TRBV4-1 to TRBJ2-7; D call uncertain. There are 16 residues in the CDR3. Germline V gives CDR1 MGHRA, CDR2 YSYEKL. Trimming took 1 base from V and 3 from J, leaving 16 bases between them. The CDR3 spells CASSQALVGQYYEQYF. The DNA for the CDR3 is TGCGCCAGCAGCCAAGCGCTCGTCGGGCAGTACTACGAGCAGTACTTC.

The chain employs TRBV6-5 and TRBJ2-7; 10 positions agree with TRBD2. CDR3 length: 15 amino acids. The germline V gene has CDR1 MNHEY and CDR2 SVGAGI. Unmatched junction bases numbered 4, after V lost 5 bases and J lost 0 bases. Here the CDR3 reads CASSPSGGASYEQYF. The CDR3 DNA reads TGTGCCAGCAGTCCGAGCGGGGGGGCCTCCTACGAGCAGTACTTC.

The genes are TRBV5-1 and TRBJ2-5; 12 nucleotides agree with TRBD2. Looked up from germline, CDR1 is SGHRS and CDR2 is YFSETQ. The J segment lost 2 bases and the V segment lost 4 bases, leaving 6 bases of the junction unmatched. CDR3 length: 16 amino acids. The CDR3 here is CASSINLAGGQETQYF. The CDR3 DNA sequence: TGCGCCAGCAGCATTAACCTAGCGGGAGGGCAAGAGACCCAGTACTTC.

This sequence joins TRBV7-8 and TRBJ2-3; 13 bases agree with TRBD2. Germline V gene data show CDR1 as SGHVS and CDR2 as FQNEAQ. The CDR3 loop spans 16 amino acids. With 5 bases clipped from V and 5 bases from J, the junction kept 7 bases outside the gene matches. The CDR3 protein is CASSPGLAGAGDTQYF. CDR3 sequence (DNA): TGTGCCAGCAGCCCTGGACTAGCGGGAGCGGGAGATACGCAGTATTTT. The entire variable domain, with the rest obtained from reference TRBV7-8 and TRBJ2-3, is as follows: GAGVSQSPRYKVAKRGQDVALRCDPISGHVSLFWYQQALGQGPEFLTYFQNEAQLDKSGLPSDRFFAERPEGSVSTLKIQRTQQEDSAVYLCASSPGLAGAGDTQYFGPGTRLTVL.

This chain connects TRBV5-8 to TRBJ1-5; D is ambiguous. The length of the CDR3 is 16 residues. Germline V gene data show CDR1 as SGHTS and CDR2 as YDEGEE. V was trimmed by 2 bases and J by 9 bases, leaving 21 bases between them. CDR3 DNA: TGTGCCAGCAGCTTTCTAGCGGGGTCGGCACGTCTGCCCCAGCATTTT. Its translation: CASSFLAGSARLPQHF.

CDR3 loop: CSVEDRLAGTDTQYF. CDR3 nucleotides: TGCAGCGTTGAGGATAGACTAGCGGGCACAGATACGCAGTATTTT. The chain employs TRBV29-1 and TRBJ2-3; the match to TRBD2 covers 9 bases. Germline-derived CDR1 and CDR2 are SQVTM and ANQGSEA. CDR3 length: 15 residues. V lost 3 bases to trimming and J lost 1 base; unmatched junction nucleotides: 5.

As regards this clone: At the DNA level, this CDR3 is encoded by other sequences in the same sample as well. The gene calls are TRBV11-2 and TRBJ2-3; D ambiguous. CDR1 is SGHAT and CDR2 is FQNNGV in the germline V gene. CDR3 length equals 12 residues. The V gene lost 5 bases and the J gene lost 2 bases, with 5 bases spanning the gap. CDR3 in amino acids: CASSPSTDTQYF. CDR3 DNA sequence: TGTGCCAGCAGCCCCTCCACAGATACGCAGTATTTT.

The genes are TRBV4-1 and TRBJ1-1, with D possibly being TRBD1 (5 bases). Germline CDR1 reads MGHRA; CDR2 reads YSYEKL. CDR3 length equals 14 residues. V lost 1 base, J lost 8 bases, and 14 bases lay in between. CDR3 sequence (DNA): TGCGCCAGCAGCCAAGGGGGCCCTGTTTCGGAAGCTTTCTTT. As protein: CASSQGGPVSEAFF.

As DNA, the CDR3 is TGCGCCAGCAGCTTGCAAGGACAGCCGGAAGGCTACACCTTC. As protein: CASSLQGQPEGYTF. The rearrangement links TRBV5-1 to TRBJ1-2; possible D gene TRBD1, 6 bases. This CDR3 contains 14 residues. The germline V gene encodes CDR1 SGHRS and CDR2 YFSETQ. The germline V and J ends were trimmed by 1 base and 8 bases, with 15 bases remaining between them.

On this clone itself: Additional DNA sequences in this sample encode the identical CDR3. The V call is TRBV7-8, the J call TRBJ1-2; D perhaps matches TRBD1 (5 bases). Trimming left V 5 bases short and J 6 bases short, with 10 bases between. CDR1 and CDR2 (germline): SGHVS, FQNEAQ. This CDR3 comprises 12 residues. The CDR3 bases are TGTGCCAGCAGCCTTGGGACGGATGGCTACACCTTC. It encodes CASSLGTDGYTF.

Here the CDR3 reads CAWRGAFNTEAFF. The CDR3 nucleotides are TGTGCCTGGAGGGGGGCTTTTAACACTGAAGCTTTCTTT. The chain uses TRBV30 and TRBJ1-1, with D perhaps TRBD1 (6 bases). CDR1 is GTSNPN, CDR2 SVGIG, per germline (reference sequence). V was cut by 3 bases and J by 2 bases, with 10 bases left in between. CDR3 length equals 13 residues.

This clone was observed a few times. The DNA for the CDR3 is TGTGCCAGCAGCCCAGAGGGGAACACTGAAGCTTTCTTT. It translates to CASSPEGNTEAFF. The chain joins TRBV7-2 to TRBJ1-1; D gene unclear. The CDR3 has 13 residues. Germline values: CDR1 SGHTA, CDR2 FQGNSA. Trimming left V 5 bases short and J 1 base short, with 8 bases between.

The chain couples TRBV6-6 to TRBJ2-1; the D is unclear. Germline CDR1 reads MNHNY; CDR2 reads SVGAGI (reference sequence). The V end lost 5 bases, the J end lost 10 bases, and 12 bases lay between the germline ends. The CDR3 is 12 amino acids. The CDR3 DNA reads as TGTGCCAGCAGTCAGAGGTCTGTCGAGCAGTTCTTC. Encoded protein: CASSQRSVEQFF.

The V and J genes are TRBV19 and TRBJ1-4; tentative D call: TRBD1 (5 bases). The CDR3 totals 15 residues. Trimming shortened V by 2 bases and J by 8 bases, and 15 bases separated the two germline ends. Germline CDR1 reads LNHDA; CDR2 reads SQIVND (reference sequence). Written as DNA, the CDR3 is TGTGCCAGTAGTATATTGGAGGGGAGACGGGAAAAACTGTTTTTT. This codes for CASSILEGRREKLFF.